Listed here are 18 T cell receptor beta chains from one sample, sequenced in a study of CD8+ T cells in alopecia areata. Treatment reported: oral pan-JAK inhibitor, 5-10 mg twice daily. Reverse transcribed after extraction, RNA yielded cDNA as the sequencing template. The table came from immunoSEQ multiplex PCR; TCRdb's copy has only in-frame clones and leaves some out. The sample lists 90,000 to 100,000 clones; about 58% were seen once. The sample consisted of CD8+ T cells sorted from blood, taken at week 4, from a patient treated with tofacitinib. The source is a human donor with alopecia areata.

In DNA, the CDR3 is TGTGCCAGCAGTGAAGCCCCCTGGGTAACATCCTACGAGCAGTACTTC. Residues: CASSEAPWVTSYEQYF. The genes are TRBV2 and TRBJ2-7; D is ambiguous. V was clipped by 0 bases and J by 1 base, with 13 bases between them. This CDR3 is 16 amino acids long. Germline V gene lookup returns CDR1 SNHLY and CDR2 FYNNEI.

The chain employs TRBV4-3 and TRBJ2-6; TRBD1 might be the D (6 bases). Germline V gene data show CDR1 as LGHNA and CDR2 as YSLEER. The V and J ends lost 1 base and 1 base respectively, with 14 bases between them. The CDR3 spans 18 residues. DNA for the CDR3: TGCGCCAGCAGCCAAGGGGACACATGGTATTCTGGGGCCAACGTCCTGACTTTC. Translated: CASSQGDTWYSGANVLTF.

V usage is TRBV27 and J usage is TRBJ2-7; D may be TRBD1 or TRBD2 (6 bases each). This CDR3 has 15 amino acids. V gave up 5 bases and J gave up 0 bases, with 14 bases separating them. CDR1 is MNHEY, CDR2 SMNVEV, per germline (reference sequence). Here the CDR3 DNA reads TGTGCCAGCAGTCCCCTAGGGGGGAGCTCCTACGAGCAGTACTTC. Amino acid sequence: CASSPLGGSSYEQYF.

The chain links TRBV23-1 to TRBJ2-5, with 7 nucleotides matching TRBD1. TRBV23-1 carries the ORF label, with uncertain function. The CDR3 has 19 residues. After removal of 2 bases from V and 1 base from J, the junction contained 16 bases not matched to a gene. CDR3 coding DNA: TGCGCCAGCAGTCAACTTACCCTATTTGCCGGGACAGTCCAAGAGACCCAGTACTTC. Residues: CASSQLTLFAGTVQETQYF.

This CDR3 reads CASSLRGVAVAGNTIYF. In DNA, the CDR3 is TGTGCCAGCAGCTTGAGGGGGGTAGCGGTTGCGGGAAACACCATATATTTT. The chain carries TRBV7-6 and TRBJ1-3; TRBD1 might be the D (6 bases). V dropped 3 bases and J dropped 4 bases, with 19 bases sitting between them. From germline, CDR1 is SGHVS and CDR2 FNYEAQ. CDR3 size: 17 residues.

V is TRBV27 and J is TRBJ2-7; weak D call: TRBD2 (5 bases). CDR3 length: 13 residues. Germline CDR1 is MNHEY and CDR2 is SMNVEV (reference sequence). V dropped 8 bases and J dropped 2 bases, with 13 bases sitting between them. The DNA of the CDR3 is TGTGCCAGCTCGGTAGGAGGCCCCTACGAGCAGTACTTC. Its translation: CASSVGGPYEQYF.

This clone is a singleton in its sample. This chain joins TRBV14 and TRBJ2-7; D possibly corresponds to TRBD1 (5 bases). The CDR3 is 14 amino acids. In germline, CDR1 is SGHDN, CDR2 FVKESK. Trimming cost V 3 bases and J 0 bases, with 9 bases left between them. The CDR3 sequence is CASSHRTSSYEQYF. The DNA of the CDR3 is TGTGCCAGCAGCCACCGGACAAGCTCCTACGAGCAGTACTTC.

This sequence joins TRBV4-1 and TRBJ1-2; TRBD1 agrees at 9 bases. V was clipped by 3 bases and J by 3 bases; unmatched bases: 2. CDR3 length equals 14 residues. Germline V gives CDR1 MGHRA, CDR2 YSYEKL. The CDR3 here is CASSQTGGDYGYTF. For the CDR3, the DNA is TGCGCCAGCAGCCAGACAGGGGGGGACTATGGCTACACCTTC.

This clone was recorded a few times. This chain links TRBV5-1 with TRBJ2-4; 10 positions agree with TRBD1. Germline V gene lookup returns CDR1 SGHRS and CDR2 YFSETQ. This CDR3 region has 15 residues. Trimming took 0 bases from V and 7 from J; bases not matched to a gene: 4. The CDR3, as DNA: TGCGCCAGCAGCTTGGCCAAGGACAGGGGGAACATTCAGTACTTC. This codes for CASSLAKDRGNIQYF.

The chain has TRBV5-1 and TRBJ2-2; D is ambiguous. V lost 2 bases and J 9 bases, leaving 8 bases between the germline ends. CDR1 is SGHRS and CDR2 is YFSETQ in the germline V gene. This CDR3 has 12 residues. As DNA, the CDR3 is TGCGCCAGCAGCTTTACCCCGAGGGAGCTGTTTTTT. The encoded protein is CASSFTPRELFF.

The chain combines TRBV4-3 with TRBJ2-5; D gene unclear. Germline V gene data show CDR1 as LGHNA and CDR2 as YSLEER. V was clipped by 0 bases and J by 2 bases, with 10 bases between them. This CDR3 is built from 15 residues. CDR3 nucleotides: TGCGCCAGCAGCCAAGACCGGGCTGAACAAGAGACCCAGTACTTC. Its protein product is CASSQDRAEQETQYF.

This clone turned up a few times. The V and J genes are TRBV7-6 and TRBJ1-4; D is perhaps TRBD1 (5 bases). Germline V lookup: CDR1 SGHVS, CDR2 FNYEAQ. V shed 5 bases and J shed 5 bases, with 18 bases lying between them. The CDR3 contains 16 residues. Here the CDR3 reads CASSGKQVQSNEKLFF. CDR3 nucleotides: TGTGCCAGCAGCGGTAAACAGGTCCAATCGAATGAAAAACTGTTTTTT.

The DNA of the CDR3 is TGCGCCAGCAGCGGTAGCGGGGGAAACCAAGAGACCCAGTACTTC. It specifies CASSGSGGNQETQYF. The chain is built from TRBV5-1 and TRBJ2-5; 9 nucleotides line up with TRBD2. CDR3 size: 15 residues. J lost 0 bases, V lost 4 bases, and 4 bases had no gene match. From germline, CDR1 is SGHRS and CDR2 YFSETQ.

This clone was counted a few times. The chain is built from TRBV29-1 and TRBJ1-1; D remains ambiguous. V dropped 4 bases and J dropped 3 bases, with 18 bases sitting between them. The V gene's germline CDR1 is SQVTM and CDR2 ANQGSEA. The CDR3 totals 15 residues. The CDR3 nucleotides read TGCAGCGTTGCAGCCTTAAGCCCTGTAGACACTGAAGCTTTCTTT. Translating it yields CSVAALSPVDTEAFF.

The chain combines TRBV6-5 with TRBJ1-6, with a possible D match to TRBD1 (6 bases). This CDR3 has 13 residues. Germline lookup yields CDR1 MNHEY and CDR2 SVGAGI. Trimming cost V 5 bases and J 9 bases, with 11 bases left between them. CDR3 sequence reads: CASSAGTTSPLHF. CDR3 DNA sequence: TGTGCCAGCAGTGCTGGGACAACTTCACCCCTCCACTTT.

V usage is TRBV14 and J usage is TRBJ2-1; D is possibly TRBD1 (5 bases). The V gene lost 4 bases and the J gene lost 6 bases, with 22 bases spanning the gap. The germline CDR1 and CDR2 sequences are SGHDN and FVKESK. The CDR3 sequence is 17 residues long. CDR3 DNA sequence: TGTGCCAGCAGCCCGCTGCCAGGGAAAGGGGCTCGCAATGAGCAGTTCTTC. Translation: CASSPLPGKGARNEQFF.

The chain has TRBV7-2 and TRBJ2-3; 13 nucleotides agree with TRBD2. The trim removed 5 bases at V and 4 bases at J, leaving 6 bases unmatched. CDR1 and CDR2 from the germline V gene are SGHTA and FQGNSA. The CDR3 has 16 residues. Here the CDR3 DNA reads TGTGCCAGCAGCCCCGGACTAGCGGGGGTGTCAGATACGCAGTATTTT. Its protein is CASSPGLAGVSDTQYF.

This chain joins TRBV7-9 and TRBJ1-1; D remains unclear. CDR3 length: 14 amino acids. CDR1 is SEHNR and CDR2 is FQNEAQ in the germline V gene (reference sequence). V shed 4 bases and J shed 0 bases, with 9 bases lying between them. This chain's CDR3 is CASSSVPLNTEAFF. The CDR3 DNA sequence: TGTGCCAGCAGCTCGGTGCCGCTGAACACTGAAGCTTTCTTT. Drawing the rest from reference TRBV7-9 and TRBJ1-1, the complete variable domain is DTGVSQNPRHKITKRGQNVTFRCDPISEHNRLYWYRQTLGQGPEFLTYFQNEAQLEKSRLLSDRFSAERPKGSFSTLEIQRTEQGDSAMYLCASSSVPLNTEAFFGQGTRLTVV.